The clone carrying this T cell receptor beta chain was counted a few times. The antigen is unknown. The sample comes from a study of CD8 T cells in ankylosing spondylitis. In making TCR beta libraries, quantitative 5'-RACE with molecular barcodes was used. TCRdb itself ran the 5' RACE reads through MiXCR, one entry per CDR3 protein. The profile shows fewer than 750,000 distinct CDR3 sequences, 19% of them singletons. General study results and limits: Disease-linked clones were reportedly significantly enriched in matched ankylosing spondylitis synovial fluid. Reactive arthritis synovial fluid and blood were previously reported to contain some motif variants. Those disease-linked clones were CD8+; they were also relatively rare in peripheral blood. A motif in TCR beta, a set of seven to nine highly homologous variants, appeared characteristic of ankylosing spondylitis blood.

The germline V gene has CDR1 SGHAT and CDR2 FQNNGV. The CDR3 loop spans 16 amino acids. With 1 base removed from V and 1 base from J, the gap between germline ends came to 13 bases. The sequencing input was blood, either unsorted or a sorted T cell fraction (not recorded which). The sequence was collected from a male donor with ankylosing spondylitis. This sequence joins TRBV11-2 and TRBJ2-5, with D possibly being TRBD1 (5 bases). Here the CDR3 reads CASSLVTQGFQETQYF. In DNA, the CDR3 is TGTGCCAGCAGCTTAGTTACCCAGGGCTTCCAAGAGACCCAGTACTTC.